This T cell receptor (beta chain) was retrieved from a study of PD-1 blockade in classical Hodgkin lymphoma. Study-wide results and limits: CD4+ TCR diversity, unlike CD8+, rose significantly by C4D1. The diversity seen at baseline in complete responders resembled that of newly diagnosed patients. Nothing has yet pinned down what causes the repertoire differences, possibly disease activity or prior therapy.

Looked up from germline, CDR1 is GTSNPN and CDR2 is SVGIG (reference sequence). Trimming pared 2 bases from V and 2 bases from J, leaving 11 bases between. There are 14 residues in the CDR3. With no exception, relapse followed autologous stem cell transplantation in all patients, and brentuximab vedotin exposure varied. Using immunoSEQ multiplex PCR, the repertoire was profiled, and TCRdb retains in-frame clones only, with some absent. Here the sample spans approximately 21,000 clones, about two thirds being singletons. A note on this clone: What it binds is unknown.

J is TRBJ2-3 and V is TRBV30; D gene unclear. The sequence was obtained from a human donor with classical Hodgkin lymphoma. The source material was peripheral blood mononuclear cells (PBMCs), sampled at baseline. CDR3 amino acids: CAWSPGGATDTQYF. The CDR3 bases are TGTGCCTGGAGTCCAGGCGGAGCCACAGATACGCAGTATTTT. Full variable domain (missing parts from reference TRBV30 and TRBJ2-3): SQTIHQWPATLVQPVGSPLSLECTVEGTSNPNLYWYRQAAGRGLQLLFYSVGIGQISSEVPQNLSASRPQDRQFILSSKKLLLSDSGFYLCAWSPGGATDTQYFGPGTRLTVL.